This entry lists 4 T cell receptor beta chains sequenced from one sample in a study of sequential checkpoint blockade in melanoma. TCRdb keeps only in-frame clones here, not all; method: immunoSEQ multiplex PCR. The sample shows 13,000 or so clones, 82% of them seen only once. As for treatment: randomized to nivolumab then ipilimumab (arm A) or the reverse (arm B). Sequences were derived from CD8+ T cells sorted from blood (inferred from file names), sampled from a patient given nivolumab and ipilimumab in sequence. The receptors here all came from a human donor with melanoma.

V gene TRBV27 combines with J gene TRBJ2-1; a weak D match, TRBD1 (6 bases). The germline V and J ends were trimmed by 2 bases and 5 bases, with 13 bases remaining between them. CDR1 MNHEY and CDR2 SMNVEV come from the germline V gene (reference sequence). This CDR3 is built from 15 residues. In nucleotides, the CDR3 is TGTGCCAGCAGTTTAGTAGGACAGACGAACAATGAGCAGTTCTTC. Its protein product is CASSLVGQTNNEQFF.

This chain uses TRBV7-9 with TRBJ2-2; TRBD2 is a possible D gene (5 bases). Germline loops: CDR1 SEHNR, CDR2 FQNEAQ (reference sequence). Trimming cost V 1 base and J 6 bases, with 9 bases left between them. CDR3 size: 14 residues. CDR3 bases: TGTGCCAGCAGCTTAGAGTTACTAGCCGGGGAGCTGTTTTTT. This translates into CASSLELLAGELFF.

This clone was seen only once. The V and J genes are TRBV30 and TRBJ1-1; the D is unclear. Germline V gene data show CDR1 as GTSNPN and CDR2 as SVGIG (reference sequence). The length of the CDR3 is 13 residues. Trimming cost V 4 bases and J 1 base, with 10 bases left between them. In DNA form, the CDR3 reads TGTGCCTGGAAAGCACGGGAGAACACTGAAGCTTTCTTT. It encodes CAWKARENTEAFF. The full variable domain, with the rest looked up from reference TRBV30 and TRBJ1-1, is SQTIHQWPATLVQPVGSPLSLECTVEGTSNPNLYWYRQAAGRGLQLLFYSVGIGQISSEVPQNLSASRPQDRQFILSSKKLLLSDSGFYLCAWKARENTEAFFGQGTRLTVV.

This chain links TRBV28 with TRBJ2-5; D is unresolved. V shed 4 bases and J shed 1 base, with 13 bases lying between them. Germline CDR1 and CDR2: MDHEN and SYDVKM. The CDR3 covers 15 residues. The CDR3 spells CASSSWATIQETQYF. Written as DNA, the CDR3 is TGTGCCAGCAGTTCCTGGGCCACAATCCAAGAGACCCAGTACTTC. Together with reference TRBV28 and TRBJ2-5, the CDR3 gives the full variable domain: DVKVTQSSRYLVKRTGEKVFLECVQDMDHENMFWYRQDPGLGLRLIYFSYDVKMKEKGDIPEGYSVSREKKERFSLILESASTNQTSMYLCASSSWATIQETQYFGPGTRLLVL.